Here is one T cell receptor beta chain with its context. Antigen specificity is unknown. This specimen belongs to a study of shared clonotypes between healthy human individuals. With V trimmed by 5 bases and J by 4 bases, 9 bases remained unmatched. CDR1 and CDR2 (germline): SGHAT, FQNNGV. This CDR3 has 15 residues. DNA at 200 ng, 25,000 to 30,000 T cell genomes, went into sorted-subset replicate PCRs. Authors' data handling: Junction-only sequences without quality scores came from ImmunoSEQ, so filtering differed. The method was immunoSEQ multiplex PCR; TCRdb's version includes in-frame clones alone and lacks a portion of them. That table is the source of V, J and clone size, and D and trimming were worked out from the DNA. This sample has about 2.3 million clones; roughly 92% occur once, and the top ten carry roughly 0.34%. Study-level points and caveats: Clonotype sharing among donors likely depends on sequencing depth. Clonotype sharing across several donors was observed for around 5.1% of naive CD4 clonotypes.

The receptor was derived from a man aged 18 to 29 in good health. Some clones in this sample may be carry-over from other donors' samples. Sequenced material: naive CD4+ T cells from PBMCs. Stated subset: CD45RA+ positively selected. The genes are TRBV11-2 and TRBJ2-7; 9 bases are shared with TRBD1. CDR3 loop: CASSPGLGQGYEQYF. As DNA, the CDR3 is TGTGCCAGCAGCCCAGGTCTGGGACAGGGATACGAGCAGTACTTC. The whole variable domain, filled in from reference TRBV11-2 and TRBJ2-7, reads EAGVAQSPRYKIIEKRQSVAFWCNPISGHATLYWYQQILGQGPKLLIQFQNNGVVDDSQLPKDRFSAERLKGVDSTLKIQPAKLEDSAVYLCASSPGLGQGYEQYFGPGTRLTVT.